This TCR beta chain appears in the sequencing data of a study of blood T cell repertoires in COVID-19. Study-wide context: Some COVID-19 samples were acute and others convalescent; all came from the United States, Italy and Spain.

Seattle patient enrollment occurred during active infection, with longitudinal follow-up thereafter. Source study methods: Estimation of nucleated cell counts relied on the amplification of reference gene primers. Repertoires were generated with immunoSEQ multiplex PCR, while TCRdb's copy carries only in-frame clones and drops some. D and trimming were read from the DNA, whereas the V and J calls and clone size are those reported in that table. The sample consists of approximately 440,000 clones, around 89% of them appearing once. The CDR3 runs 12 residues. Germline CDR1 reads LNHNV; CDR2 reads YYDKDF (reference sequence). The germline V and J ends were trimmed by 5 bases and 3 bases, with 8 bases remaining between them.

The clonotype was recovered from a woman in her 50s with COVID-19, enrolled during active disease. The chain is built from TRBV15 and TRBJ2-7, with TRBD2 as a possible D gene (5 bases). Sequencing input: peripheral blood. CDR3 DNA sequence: TGTGCCACCAGCTCCGGGAACTACGAGCAGTACTTC. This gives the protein CATSSGNYEQYF.